This entry features one T cell receptor beta chain sequence. Only in-frame clones appear in the TCRdb table, and some are missing; sequencing was by immunoSEQ multiplex PCR. The data hold 70,000 to 75,000 clones, with 65% to 85% observed a single time. The data were obtained in a study of blood T cell repertoires in COVID-19. The CDR3 totals 14 residues. Per the germline V gene, CDR1 is MNHEY and CDR2 is SMNVEV (reference sequence). Trimming took 6 bases from V and 10 from J, leaving 21 bases between them. V usage is TRBV27 and J usage is TRBJ1-2; weak D call: TRBD1 (6 bases). This sequence originates from a woman aged 60-70 years with acute or convalescent COVID-19. Input material: peripheral blood. The CDR3 loop reads CASSPGQVGRAYTF. The CDR3 region has the DNA TGTGCCAGCAGCCCGGGACAAGTGGGGCGGGCCTACACCTTC.